Here is one T cell receptor beta chain with its context. Germline-derived CDR1 and CDR2 are LGHDT and YNNKEL (reference sequence). V lost 0 bases and J 6 bases, leaving 9 bases between the germline ends. The CDR3 has 14 amino acids. This table comes from immunoSEQ multiplex PCR, and its TCRdb copy is limited to in-frame clones, with some not included. The sample lists 150,000 to 200,000 clones; roughly 82% were seen once. Recovered status in Cohort 3 required two negative PCRs, clearance, or symptom resolution. The data derive from a study of blood T cell repertoires in COVID-19. Across the study: Sources were T cells, B-cell-depleted T cells, or PBMCs; the material itself was cDNA or gDNA.

The V call is TRBV3-1 (or the pseudogene TRBV3-2), the J call TRBJ1-5; D uncertain. The clonotype was recovered from a man in his fifties or sixties who had recovered from COVID-19. The sample taken for sequencing was PBMCs or T cells enriched from blood (not recorded which). CDR3 protein: CASSQELGIQPQHF. CDR3 coding DNA: TGTGCCAGCAGCCAAGAGCTAGGTATTCAGCCCCAGCATTTT.